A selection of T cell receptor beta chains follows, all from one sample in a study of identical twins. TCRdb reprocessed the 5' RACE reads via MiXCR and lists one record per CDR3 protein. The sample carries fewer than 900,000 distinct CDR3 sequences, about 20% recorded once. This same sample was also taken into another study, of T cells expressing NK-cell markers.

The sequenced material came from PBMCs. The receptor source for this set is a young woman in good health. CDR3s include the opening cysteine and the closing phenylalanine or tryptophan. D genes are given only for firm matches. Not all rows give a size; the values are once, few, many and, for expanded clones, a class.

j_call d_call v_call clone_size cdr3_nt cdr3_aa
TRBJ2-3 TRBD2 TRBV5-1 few TGCGCCAGCAGCTGGAAGAGCGGGGGAGTCGCAGATACGCAGTATTTT CASSWKSGGVADTQYF
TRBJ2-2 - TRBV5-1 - TGCGCCAGCAGCCCCCCCTCGGGGACCGGGGAGCTGTTTTTT CASSPPSGTGELFF
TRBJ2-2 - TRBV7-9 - TGTGCCCAGGGCGAGATGGGCGGGGAGCTGTTTTTT CAQGEMGGELFF
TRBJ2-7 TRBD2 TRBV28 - TGTGCCAGCAGTTTATCGATCCTCAGGCGGGGGGGAACCTACGAGCAGTACTTC CASSLSILRRGGTYEQYF
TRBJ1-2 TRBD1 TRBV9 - TGTGCCAGCAGCCGGACAGGGGTGGATATATATGGCTACACCTTC CASSRTGVDIYGYTF
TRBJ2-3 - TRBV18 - TGTGCCAGCTCACCACCTGCGGGAAGGAGGGATACGCAGTATTTT CASSPPAGRRDTQYF
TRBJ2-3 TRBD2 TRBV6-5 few TGTGCCAGCAGTTACAGCGGGGGGGCATATGATACGCAGTATTTT CASSYSGGAYDTQYF
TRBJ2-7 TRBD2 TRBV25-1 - TGTGCCAGCAGTGGGGTACAGGGGCCAGAGCGGGAGGCACCCTACGAGCAGTACTTC CASSGVQGPEREAPYEQYF
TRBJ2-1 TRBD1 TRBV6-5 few TGTGCCAGCAGTTACGCGACAGGGCAGTACAATGAGCAGTTCTTC CASSYATGQYNEQFF
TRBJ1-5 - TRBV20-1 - TGCAGTGCTAGAGAGAAAGGGAGGATGAGTCAGCCCCAGCATTTT CSAREKGRMSQPQHF